This passage covers 13 T cell receptor beta chains from one sample sequenced in a study of shared clonotypes between healthy human individuals. Libraries were prepared by immunoSEQ multiplex PCR; TCRdb keeps only in-frame clonotypes and omits some of them. The sample lists some 2.1 million clones, less than 95% occurring once. Naivety among CD8 cells was defined by CD45RO negativity and positive CCR7 selection, thereby excluding terminally differentiated effector memory CD45RA+ cells. The sequencing sample was made of naive CD8+ T cells sorted from blood. The receptors stem from a man aged 18 to 29 in good health.

The V and J genes are TRBV9 and TRBJ2-1; 7 positions match TRBD2. This CDR3 spans 16 amino acids. Germline assignment: CDR1 SGDLS and CDR2 YYNGEE. V lost 0 bases, J lost 4 bases, and 7 bases stayed unmatched. CDR3 coding DNA: TGTGCCAGCAGCGTAGCTACGGCGGGAGATTACAATGAGCAGTTCTTC. Protein: CASSVATAGDYNEQFF.

The rearrangement uses TRBV13 and TRBJ1-1; TRBD1 might be the D (6 bases). CDR1 PRHDT and CDR2 FYEKMQ come from the germline V gene (reference sequence). CDR3 length: 14 amino acids. Trimming took off 5 bases at V and 11 bases at J, with 21 bases between the two ends. The CDR3 here is CASSEPNRDLGAFF. CDR3 nucleotides: TGTGCCAGCAGCGAACCTAACAGGGACCTTGGGGCTTTCTTT.

This rearrangement joins TRBV6-5 to TRBJ1-4; TRBD1 is a possible D gene (5 bases). Trimming took 2 bases from V and 7 from J, leaving 8 bases between them. CDR1 and CDR2 (germline): MNHEY, SVGAGI. The CDR3 runs 13 residues. CDR3 in amino acids: CASSYAGREKLFF. The CDR3 nucleotides read TGTGCCAGCAGTTACGCAGGGCGTGAAAAACTGTTTTTT.

About this clone: Other DNA sequences of this sample code for an identical CDR3. The CDR3 bases are TGCAGCGTTGAAGATCTTACGGATACGCAGTATTTT. It codes for CSVEDLTDTQYF. The rearrangement links TRBV29-1 to TRBJ2-3; D is unresolved. V lost 0 bases to trimming and J lost 6 bases, with 7 bases between them. The CDR3 loop spans 12 amino acids. Per the germline V gene, CDR1 is SQVTM and CDR2 is ANQGSEA.

In the case of this clone: The same CDR3 is also encoded by other DNA sequences in this sample. The rearrangement links TRBV10-1 to TRBJ2-7; a possible D gene is TRBD1 (6 bases). This CDR3 comprises 13 residues. V lost 3 bases and J 4 bases, leaving 10 bases between the germline ends. Looked up from germline, CDR1 is WNHNN and CDR2 is SYGVQD (reference sequence). The CDR3 DNA follows: TGCGCCAGCAGTGAAGGGCAGGGGTACGAGCAGTACTTC. This sequence encodes CASSEGQGYEQYF.

The V and J genes are TRBV28 and TRBJ1-5, with a tentative D call TRBD1 (5 bases). CDR3 length: 14 amino acids. Between the trimmed V and J ends, which lost 3 bases and 7 bases, there was a span of 13 bases. Germline CDR1 MDHEN, CDR2 SYDVKM. The CDR3 sequence is CASSFEGLGQPQHF. Here the CDR3 DNA reads TGTGCCAGCAGTTTTGAGGGGTTGGGGCAGCCCCAGCATTTT.

The V and J genes are TRBV7-8 and TRBJ2-5; TRBD2 matches at 10 bases. Germline values: CDR1 SGHVS, CDR2 FQNEAQ. V lost 4 bases to trimming and J lost 5 bases; unmatched junction nucleotides: 10. The CDR3 has 16 amino acids. CDR3 in amino acids: CASSSLAGEGKETQYF. The CDR3 nucleotides are TGTGCCAGCAGCTCCCTAGCGGGAGAGGGGAAGGAGACCCAGTACTTC.

As to this clone: The same CDR3 arises from other DNA sequences in this sample as well. The chain recombines TRBV6-6 with TRBJ2-7, with 9 nucleotides matching TRBD1. This CDR3 is built from 15 residues. The V gene end was trimmed by 2 bases and the J gene end by 4 bases; junction bases not matched to a gene: 6. Germline CDR1 is MNHNY and CDR2 is SVGAGI (reference sequence). CDR3 DNA sequence: TGTGCCAGCAGTTACGTCGGGACAGGGACTTACGAGCAGTACTTC. As protein: CASSYVGTGTYEQYF.

The rearrangement uses TRBV29-1 and TRBJ1-2; the match to TRBD1 covers 9 bases. The germline V gene has CDR1 SQVTM and CDR2 ANQGSEA. The CDR3 sequence is 13 residues long. V was pared by 8 bases and J by 6 bases, with 10 bases of the junction left unmatched. The CDR3 loop reads CSTPGQGMDGYTF. The DNA of the CDR3 is TGCAGCACTCCGGGACAGGGTATGGATGGCTACACCTTC.

This chain links TRBV19 with TRBJ1-2, with D uncertain. This CDR3 contains 14 residues. Germline CDR1 is LNHDA and CDR2 is SQIVND (reference sequence). Trimming removed 0 bases at V and 6 bases at J, with 11 bases between. Here the CDR3 reads CASSIDFDRHGYTF. CDR3 nucleotide sequence: TGTGCCAGTAGTATAGATTTTGATCGCCATGGCTACACCTTC.

The chain links TRBV27 to TRBJ1-5, with TRBD1 matching over 8 bases. Germline V gene lookup returns CDR1 MNHEY and CDR2 SMNVEV (reference sequence). Losses at the gene ends were 5 bases for V and 4 bases for J; bases not matched to a gene: 10. The CDR3 is made up of 16 amino acids. The CDR3 loop reads CASSPSTGEENQPQHF. The DNA of the CDR3 is TGTGCCAGCAGTCCTTCGACAGGGGAGGAGAATCAGCCCCAGCATTTT.

A note on this clone: Other DNA sequences within the sample encode an identical CDR3. V gene TRBV29-1 combines with J gene TRBJ2-3, with D hard to call. The CDR3 length is 12 residues. The germline CDR1 and CDR2 sequences are SQVTM and ANQGSEA. CDR3 region: CSAQPSTDTQYF. The DNA for the CDR3 is TGCAGTGCCCAGCCTAGCACAGATACGCAGTATTTT.

The V and J genes are TRBV2 and TRBJ2-5; 8 nucleotides match TRBD1. Germline loops: CDR1 SNHLY, CDR2 FYNNEI. V shed 6 bases, J shed 11 bases, and the junction held 2 bases outside the gene matches. CDR3 length equals 10 residues. CDR3 bases: TGTGCCAGCAGGGGACAGGCTCAGTACTTC. Protein sequence: CASRGQAQYF.